These 8 T cell receptor beta chains came from one sample sequenced in a study of early T cells in non-severe SARS-CoV-2 infection. TCRdb re-analysed the 5' RACE reads in MiXCR, keeping a single row per CDR3 protein. The data contain about 59,000 distinct CDR3 sequences, around 14% of them singletons. Sample: whole blood, taken at baseline. The receptor set was obtained from an adult who was a healthcare worker with PCR-confirmed SARS-CoV-2 infection or an uninfected control (not recorded which).

This clonotype turned up a few times. The V and J genes are TRBV24-1 and TRBJ2-7; D is possibly TRBD1 or TRBD2 (6 bases each). Germline values: CDR1 KGHDR, CDR2 SFDVKD. The CDR3 covers 12 residues. The V and J ends lost 9 bases and 12 bases respectively, with 20 bases between them. The CDR3 loop is CATVEGGGPPYF. The CDR3 coding sequence is TGTGCCACCGTCGAGGGGGGCGGACCCCCGTACTTC.

This clonotype was seen many times. The chain is built from TRBV11-2 and TRBJ2-7, with TRBD1 matching 7 bases. The CDR3 has 17 amino acids. Germline V gene data show CDR1 as SGHAT and CDR2 as FQNNGV. V trimming: 0 bases; J trimming: 2 bases; junction bases outside the gene matches: 10. The CDR3 nucleotides read TGTGCCAGCAGCTTAGAGTCCCGGACAGGATATCCCTACGAGCAGTACTTC. This codes for CASSLESRTGYPYEQYF.

The chain combines TRBV5-1 with TRBJ1-1; the D is unclear. CDR1 SGHRS and CDR2 YFSETQ come from the germline V gene. Trimming cost V 0 bases and J 0 bases, with 12 bases left between them. The CDR3 is made up of 16 amino acids. The chain's CDR3 is CASSLGFQTVNTEAFF. As DNA, the CDR3 is TGCGCCAGCAGCTTGGGATTCCAGACCGTGAACACTGAAGCTTTCTTT. The whole variable domain, filled in from reference TRBV5-1 and TRBJ1-1, reads KAGVTQTPRYLIKTRGQQVTLSCSPISGHRSVSWYQQTPGQGLQFLFEYFSETQRNKGNFPGRFSGRQFSNSRSEMNVSTLELGDSALYLCASSLGFQTVNTEAFFGQGTRLTVV.

This clonotype was detected a few times. The V call is TRBV25-1, the J call TRBJ1-6; 7 nucleotides agree with TRBD1. J gave up 9 bases and V 1 base, and 6 bases lay outside the gene matches. The V gene's germline CDR1 is MGHDK and CDR2 SYGVNS. The CDR3 is 15 amino acids. The chain's CDR3 is CASSEWAGGISPLHF. DNA for the CDR3: TGTGCCAGCAGTGAATGGGCAGGGGGAATTTCACCCCTCCACTTT.

This clonotype was detected a few times. The chain has TRBV4-2 and TRBJ2-3; perhaps D is TRBD1 or TRBD2 (5 bases each). Trimming removed 5 bases from V and 1 base from J, with 10 bases in between. The CDR3 runs to 14 residues. Germline loops: CDR1 LGHNA, CDR2 YNFKEQ. DNA of the CDR3: TGTGCCAGCAGCACTCGAGGGGGCACAGATACGCAGTATTTT. It is translated as CASSTRGGTDTQYF.

This clonotype turned up a few times. The CDR3 coding sequence is TGTGCCAGCAGCTTGGGGACAACCAAAGAGACCCAGTACTTC. Translated: CASSLGTTKETQYF. V and J are TRBV7-6 and TRBJ2-5; tentative D call: TRBD1 (6 bases). The V gene's germline CDR1 is SGHVS and CDR2 FNYEAQ. This CDR3 has 14 amino acids. V was pared by 3 bases and J by 3 bases, with 11 bases between.

This clonotype showed up just a few times. The V and J genes are TRBV25-1 and TRBJ2-1; possible D gene TRBD1, 6 bases. Trimming stripped 3 bases from V and 3 bases from J, with 12 bases between. Germline lookup yields CDR1 MGHDK and CDR2 SYGVNS. The CDR3 totals 15 residues. This chain's CDR3 is CASSDRGAFYNEQFF. CDR3 nucleotide sequence: TGTGCCAGCAGTGACAGGGGAGCCTTCTACAATGAGCAGTTCTTC.

The chain employs TRBV21-1 and TRBJ2-7. TRBV21-1 represents a pseudogene. This CDR3 spans 16 amino acids. The chain's CDR3 is CASSKEDDVWIYEQYF. CDR3 sequence (DNA): TGTGCCAGCAGCAAAGAGGACGATGTCTGGATCTACGAGCAGTACTTC.